The 5 T cell receptor beta chains listed next were all sequenced from one sample in a study of chemoradiotherapy in HPV16-positive cancers. Produced via immunoSEQ multiplex PCR; TCRdb's table is partial and in-frame only. The sample records around 40,000 clones, around three quarters being singletons. Sequenced material: blood, taken from a patient who underwent chemoradiotherapy. Every receptor here comes from a human donor with HPV-associated anogenital cancer.

J is TRBJ1-1 and V is TRBV7-2; D not certain. V was shortened by 1 base and J by 4 bases, with 7 bases between the two germline ends. This CDR3 is 13 amino acids long. Germline V gene data show CDR1 as SGHTA and CDR2 as FQGNSA. CDR3 region: CASSLEPVTEAFF. In DNA form, the CDR3 reads TGTGCCAGCAGCTTAGAACCAGTCACTGAAGCTTTCTTT.

The V gene is TRBV11-2, the J gene TRBJ2-1, with unresolved D. V was shortened by 3 bases and J by 4 bases, with 13 bases between the two germline ends. This CDR3 spans 15 amino acids. Germline V gene sequence: CDR1 SGHAT, CDR2 FQNNGV. The CDR3 region is CASSFNVRIYNEQFF. CDR3 sequence (DNA): TGTGCCAGCAGCTTCAACGTCCGCATATACAATGAGCAGTTCTTC.

The chain joins TRBV27 to TRBJ2-3; TRBD2 is a possible D gene (6 bases). The V and J ends lost 6 bases and 7 bases respectively, with 20 bases between them. This CDR3 comprises 15 residues. CDR1 and CDR2 from the germline V gene are MNHEY and SMNVEV (reference sequence). The CDR3 nucleotides are TGTGCCAGCAGGGGGGGATCTCGGTCGCTGCATACGCAGTATTTT. It encodes CASRGGSRSLHTQYF.

The chain links TRBV5-6 to TRBJ1-2; 8 bases match TRBD1. The V gene end was trimmed by 4 bases and the J gene end by 5 bases; junction bases not matched to a gene: 13. This CDR3 has 16 residues. CDR1 SGHDT and CDR2 YYEEEE come from the germline V gene. The CDR3: CASSPWTGQALYGYTF. The CDR3 region has the DNA TGTGCCAGCAGCCCGTGGACAGGGCAAGCCCTTTATGGCTACACCTTC.

This clone was seen a few times. This chain uses TRBV10-1 with TRBJ1-5; D perhaps matches TRBD1 (5 bases). This CDR3 is 14 amino acids long. The germline V gene has CDR1 WNHNN and CDR2 SYGVQD (reference sequence). Between the trimmed V and J ends, which lost 5 bases and 2 bases, there was a span of 10 bases. The CDR3 protein is CASSRGRGNQPQHF. CDR3 in DNA: TGCGCCAGCAGTAGGGGTAGGGGCAATCAGCCCCAGCATTTT.